A single sample gave rise to the 11 T cell receptor beta chains below, sequenced in a study of T cells in Graves' hyperthyroidism and ophthalmopathy. Researchers took RNA transcripts and amplified the TCR beta CDR3 regions from them. A first-round RT-PCR of the TCR CDR3 used the HTBI primer set. MiXCR was run by TCRdb on the multiplex PCR reads, yielding one entry per CDR3 protein. The data hold around 400,000 distinct CDR3 sequences, with over 12% observed a single time. The sequencing sample was made of blood. Source of these receptors: a woman in her sixties or seventies with Graves' ophthalmopathy.

This clonotype was picked up many times. V and J are TRBV6-1 and TRBJ1-6, with 7 positions matching TRBD1. The CDR3 covers 14 residues. Germline loops: CDR1 MNHNS, CDR2 SASEGT. V shed 5 bases and J 7 bases; nucleotides not matched to a gene: 5. The CDR3 sequence is CASSPGTANSPLHF. The CDR3 DNA reads as TGTGCCAGCAGTCCGGGGACAGCGAATTCACCCCTCCACTTT.

A few counts support this clonotype. The rearrangement links TRBV9 to TRBJ2-5; D ambiguous. This CDR3 comprises 13 residues. Trimming took 2 bases from V and 2 from J, leaving 7 bases between them. Germline CDR1 SGDLS, CDR2 YYNGEE. This chain's CDR3 is CASSVHWQETQYF. The CDR3 bases are TGTGCCAGCAGCGTTCACTGGCAAGAGACCCAGTACTTC.

This clonotype was seen at least ten times. The rearrangement links TRBV2 to TRBJ2-2; D ambiguous. Trimming pared 0 bases from V and 8 bases from J, leaving 4 bases between. The CDR3 is made up of 12 amino acids. Germline values: CDR1 SNHLY, CDR2 FYNNEI. Here the CDR3 DNA reads TGTGCCAGCAGTGAAGCGCGGGGGGAGCTGTTTTTT. Translation: CASSEARGELFF.

The chain carries TRBV6-5 and TRBJ2-7; D is ambiguous. Trimming cost V 0 bases and J 5 bases, with 5 bases left between them. The CDR3 is 12 residues long. The germline CDR1 and CDR2 sequences are MNHEY and SVGAGI. CDR3 bases: TGTGCCAGCAGTTACTCCCCGGACGAGCAGTACTTC. Its protein product is CASSYSPDEQYF.

This clonotype was observed at least ten times. This chain uses TRBV3-1 with TRBJ2-7, with 9 bases lining up with TRBD2. V was pared by 3 bases and J by 4 bases, with 7 bases of the junction left unmatched. CDR1 and CDR2 (germline): LGHDT, YNNKEL (reference sequence). The CDR3 length is 15 residues. In DNA, the CDR3 is TGTGCCAGCAGCCAGGCGGCTAGCGGGATATACGAGCAGTACTTC. Translating gives CASSQAASGIYEQYF.

This clonotype came up many times. The rearrangement joins TRBV28 to TRBJ2-3, with TRBD2 matching over 12 bases. With 6 bases clipped from V and 3 bases from J, the junction kept 7 bases outside the gene matches. CDR1 MDHEN and CDR2 SYDVKM come from the germline V gene. The CDR3 extends over 16 amino acids. The CDR3 DNA is TGTGCCAGCAGGCGACTAGCGGGAGAAATTACAGATACGCAGTATTTT. Protein product: CASRRLAGEITDTQYF.

The table lists this clonotype with many counts. This sequence joins TRBV15 and TRBJ2-1, with unresolved D. Trimming cost V 1 base and J 3 bases, with 13 bases left between them. The CDR3 loop spans 16 amino acids. Germline CDR1 is LNHNV and CDR2 is YYDKDF (reference sequence). For the CDR3, the DNA is TGTGCCACCAGCAGAGTGCCCCTGACGGTCTACAATGAGCAGTTCTTC. It encodes CATSRVPLTVYNEQFF.

This clonotype was seen many times. This chain connects TRBV7-2 to TRBJ2-1; the D is unclear. CDR1 is SGHTA, CDR2 FQGNSA, per germline. This CDR3 spans 12 amino acids. V was cut by 5 bases and J by 7 bases, with 9 bases left in between. This CDR3 is CASSPAPNEQFF. The CDR3 DNA reads as TGTGCCAGCAGCCCCGCCCCAAATGAGCAGTTCTTC.

The table lists this clonotype with many counts. The CDR3 reads CASSWASGSDTQYF. The CDR3 nucleotides are TGTGCCAGCAGTTGGGCTAGCGGGTCAGATACGCAGTATTTT. V is TRBV28 and J is TRBJ2-3, with 8 bases fitting TRBD2. V shed 4 bases, J shed 4 bases, and the junction held 4 bases outside the gene matches. The CDR3 covers 14 residues. CDR1 and CDR2 (germline): MDHEN, SYDVKM.

The rearrangement links TRBV24-1 to TRBJ2-3; maybe TRBD2 (6 bases). V was shortened by 5 bases and J by 2 bases, with 10 bases between the two germline ends. The CDR3 has 14 residues. Germline V gene sequence: CDR1 KGHDR, CDR2 SFDVKD. This CDR3 is CATSGGVSTDTQYF. The CDR3 DNA is TGTGCCACCAGTGGGGGGGTATCCACAGATACGCAGTATTTT.

This clonotype has only a few counts. A much larger clone is a single base away; this may be a read error. The chain has TRBV2 and TRBJ2-2, with 12 nucleotides matching TRBD2. CDR3 length equals 16 residues. Germline CDR1 reads SNHLY; CDR2 reads FYNNEI. The CDR3 region has the DNA TGTGCCAACAGTGAGGTACTAGCGGGAGGAGCCGGGGAGCTGTTTTTT. It codes for CANSEVLAGGAGELFF. Looking up the rest from reference TRBV2 and TRBJ2-2 gives the full variable domain: EPEVTQTPSHQVTQMGQEVILRCVPISNHLYFYWYRQILGQKVEFLVSFYNNEISEKSEIFDDQFSVERPDGSNFTLKIRSTKLEDSAMYFCANSEVLAGGAGELFFGEGSRLTVL.